These T cell receptor beta chains were read from a single sample in a study of OX40 agonist ivuxolimab in advanced cancers. Data came from immunoSEQ multiplex PCR; TCRdb stores just in-frame clones and leaves some out. Of 40,000 to 55,000 clones listed, approximately 87% were seen once; the top ten hold 6% to 8%. Source: CD4+ or CD8+ T cells sorted from blood, taken in a trial of the OX40 agonist ivuxolimab. These receptors all stem from an adult with an advanced solid tumor such as melanoma, head and neck, liver or kidney cancer. The CDR3 runs from the conserved cysteine through the conserved F or W. The order of the fields is V gene, D gene, J gene, clone size, CDR3 DNA, CDR3 protein. The D gene is left open where the match is weak. Size is omitted from some rows. Given values are once, few, many or a class for expanded clones.

V gene: TRBV19
D gene: -
J gene: TRBJ1-3
clone size: -
CDR3 DNA: TGTGCCAGTAGTCCCTCGCTCCTGGGAAACACCATATATTTT
CDR3 protein: CASSPSLLGNTIYF

V gene: TRBV6-5
D gene: -
J gene: TRBJ2-7
clone size: -
CDR3 DNA: TGTGCCAGCAGTCCCCACAGGGACTCCTACGAGCAGTACTTC
CDR3 protein: CASSPHRDSYEQYF

V gene: TRBV10-3
D gene: -
J gene: TRBJ1-5
clone size: -
CDR3 DNA: TGTGCCATCAGTGAGGATAGCAATCAGCCCCAGCATTTT
CDR3 protein: CAISEDSNQPQHF

V gene: TRBV5-1
D gene: TRBD1
J gene: TRBJ1-6
clone size: -
CDR3 DNA: TGCGCCAGCAGTGAGGCAGGGGGTTCACCCCTCCACTTT
CDR3 protein: CASSEAGGSPLHF

V gene: TRBV27
D gene: TRBD1
J gene: TRBJ1-1
clone size: once
CDR3 DNA: TGTGCCAGCAGTTTTGGGGACAGGGGAAATACTGAAGCTTTCTTT
CDR3 protein: CASSFGDRGNTEAFF

V gene: TRBV18
D gene: TRBD1
J gene: TRBJ2-5
clone size: -
CDR3 DNA: TGTGCCAGCTCACCACCGAGGGGACAGGGAGGCCAAGAGACCCAGTACTTC
CDR3 protein: CASSPPRGQGGQETQYF

V gene: TRBV15
D gene: -
J gene: TRBJ2-7
clone size: -
CDR3 DNA: TGTGCCACCAGCCGGATTCCGACAGCTAGCTCCTACGAGCAGTACTTC
CDR3 protein: CATSRIPTASSYEQYF

V gene: TRBV5-8
D gene: TRBD1
J gene: TRBJ1-1
clone size: -
CDR3 DNA: TGTGCCAGCAGCTTGGAGGGACAGGGTAGAACGGCTTTCTTT
CDR3 protein: CASSLEGQGRTAFF

V gene: TRBV5-6
D gene: -
J gene: TRBJ1-4
clone size: -
CDR3 DNA: TGTGCCAGCAGCTTCCAACAGATTAATGAAAAACTGTTTTTT
CDR3 protein: CASSFQQINEKLFF

V gene: TRBV5-4
D gene: -
J gene: TRBJ2-5
clone size: -
CDR3 DNA: TGTGCCAGCAGCTTGGCCAATGGGCTGCAAGAGACCCAGTACTTC
CDR3 protein: CASSLANGLQETQYF

V gene: TRBV5-1
D gene: -
J gene: TRBJ1-1
clone size: once
CDR3 DNA: TGCGCCAGCAGCTTACAGGGCCTAGGGGACACTGAAGCTTTCTTT
CDR3 protein: CASSLQGLGDTEAFF

V gene: TRBV5-1
D gene: -
J gene: TRBJ2-7
clone size: few
CDR3 DNA: TGCGCCAGCAGCGCAGACAGTGTCTCCTACGAGCAGTACTTC
CDR3 protein: CASSADSVSYEQYF

V gene: TRBV2
D gene: -
J gene: TRBJ2-2
clone size: few
CDR3 DNA: TGTGCCAGCAGTGTTCTAGGACAGAACACCGGGGAGCTGTTTTTT
CDR3 protein: CASSVLGQNTGELFF

V gene: TRBV11-2
D gene: -
J gene: TRBJ1-6
clone size: -
CDR3 DNA: TGTGCCAGCAGCTTAGCTTTTAGTTCTGGGCCCCTCCACTTT
CDR3 protein: CASSLAFSSGPLHF

V gene: TRBV27
D gene: -
J gene: TRBJ2-3
clone size: -
CDR3 DNA: TGTGCCAGCAGTTTTCACGCTACAGATACGCAGTATTTT
CDR3 protein: CASSFHATDTQYF

V gene: TRBV18
D gene: TRBD1
J gene: TRBJ2-1
clone size: -
CDR3 DNA: TGTGCCAGCTCACTCCAAGGACAGGGGAAGTACAATGAGCAGTTCTTC
CDR3 protein: CASSLQGQGKYNEQFF

V gene: TRBV6-9
D gene: -
J gene: TRBJ1-1
clone size: once
CDR3 DNA: TGTGCCAGCAGTTACTCGAACATGGGGGACACTGAAGCTTTCTTT
CDR3 protein: CASSYSNMGDTEAFF

V gene: TRBV4-2
D gene: TRBD1
J gene: TRBJ1-2
clone size: -
CDR3 DNA: TGTGCCAGCAGCCAAGTATTGTTCGGGGGACAGTTAGGTAACTATGGCTACACCTTC
CDR3 protein: CASSQVLFGGQLGNYGYTF

V gene: TRBV7-9
D gene: -
J gene: TRBJ1-1
clone size: -
CDR3 DNA: TGTGCCAGCAGCTCAACCCCTTCCCGAGCAGTTAACACTGAAGCTTTCTTT
CDR3 protein: CASSSTPSRAVNTEAFF

V gene: TRBV6-5
D gene: -
J gene: TRBJ2-1
clone size: -
CDR3 DNA: TGTGCCAGCAGAGGGGGTGGCGGCTCCTACAATGAGCAGTTCTTC
CDR3 protein: CASRGGGGSYNEQFF

V gene: TRBV5-1
D gene: -
J gene: TRBJ1-2
clone size: -
CDR3 DNA: TGCGCCAGCAGCTTGGACTTTAACTATGGCTACACCTTC
CDR3 protein: CASSLDFNYGYTF

V gene: TRBV9
D gene: -
J gene: TRBJ2-5
clone size: -
CDR3 DNA: TGTGCCAGCAGCGTTGGAGGTGAGACCCAGTACTTC
CDR3 protein: CASSVGGETQYF

V gene: TRBV5-4
D gene: -
J gene: TRBJ1-1
clone size: few
CDR3 DNA: TGTGCCAGCAGCATGATCCAGAACACTGAAGCTTTCTTT
CDR3 protein: CASSMIQNTEAFF

V gene: TRBV18
D gene: -
J gene: TRBJ2-2
clone size: -
CDR3 DNA: TGTGCCAGCTCACTAACAGGGAAGAACGGGGAGCTGTTTTTT
CDR3 protein: CASSLTGKNGELFF

V gene: TRBV28
D gene: -
J gene: TRBJ1-1
clone size: -
CDR3 DNA: TGTGCCAGCAAGGCCTCCGTGAACACTGAAGCTTTCTTT
CDR3 protein: CASKASVNTEAFF

V gene: TRBV29-1
D gene: -
J gene: TRBJ1-1
clone size: -
CDR3 DNA: TGCAGCGTTGAAGAATCGGGCAGGATGGGGGCGAACACTGAAGCTTTCTTT
CDR3 protein: CSVEESGRMGANTEAFF

V gene: TRBV6-5
D gene: -
J gene: TRBJ1-5
clone size: -
CDR3 DNA: TGTGCCAGCAGTTACAGGGGCGGTTTAGATCAGCCCCAGCATTTT
CDR3 protein: CASSYRGGLDQPQHF

V gene: TRBV6-5
D gene: -
J gene: TRBJ1-5
clone size: -
CDR3 DNA: TGTGCCAGCAGCCAATCGGTAGATAGCAATCAGCCCCAGCATTTT
CDR3 protein: CASSQSVDSNQPQHF

V gene: TRBV13
D gene: TRBD1
J gene: TRBJ2-7
clone size: -
CDR3 DNA: TGTGCCAGCAGCTCGTCGGACAGGCTACGCTCAATTTCCTACGAGCAGTACTTC
CDR3 protein: CASSSSDRLRSISYEQYF

V gene: TRBV12-5
D gene: TRBD1
J gene: TRBJ1-2
clone size: -
CDR3 DNA: TGTGCTAGTGGTAACAGGGGTTCTTGGGGCTACACCTTC
CDR3 protein: CASGNRGSWGYTF

V gene: TRBV6-5
D gene: TRBD1
J gene: TRBJ2-1
clone size: -
CDR3 DNA: TGTGCCAGCAGTCGGACAGGGCCCTACAATGAGCAGTTCTTC
CDR3 protein: CASSRTGPYNEQFF

V gene: TRBV5-6
D gene: -
J gene: TRBJ1-1
clone size: -
CDR3 DNA: TGTGCCAGCAGCTTGTGGATTCTAAAAGAGGGAACTGAAGCTTTCTTT
CDR3 protein: CASSLWILKEGTEAFF

V gene: TRBV2
D gene: -
J gene: TRBJ2-2
clone size: -
CDR3 DNA: TGTGCCAGCAGGAACACCGGGGAGCTGTTTTTT
CDR3 protein: CASRNTGELFF

V gene: TRBV5-4
D gene: TRBD2
J gene: TRBJ2-1
clone size: -
CDR3 DNA: TGTGCCAGCAGCTTAGGAACAGCGGGGGGATGGGGTGAGCAGTTCTTC
CDR3 protein: CASSLGTAGGWGEQFF

V gene: TRBV5-8
D gene: -
J gene: TRBJ2-7
clone size: -
CDR3 DNA: TGTGCCAGCAGCTTAACAGCCTCCTACGAGCAGTACTTC
CDR3 protein: CASSLTASYEQYF

V gene: TRBV6-5
D gene: -
J gene: TRBJ2-7
clone size: -
CDR3 DNA: TGTGCCAGCAGTTACTCAGGGCAGTTGTACGACGAGCAGTACTTC
CDR3 protein: CASSYSGQLYDEQYF

V gene: TRBV9
D gene: -
J gene: TRBJ1-3
clone size: -
CDR3 DNA: TGTGCCAGCAGCGTGAGAGACTTCTCTGGAAACACCATATATTTT
CDR3 protein: CASSVRDFSGNTIYF

V gene: TRBV7-9
D gene: -
J gene: TRBJ1-2
clone size: -
CDR3 DNA: TGTGCCAGCAGCTCCCAAGTTGGTGGCTACACCTTC
CDR3 protein: CASSSQVGGYTF